A single sample gave rise to the 5 T cell receptor beta chains below, sequenced in a study of T cell responses to AZD1222 COVID-19 vaccine. The protocol was immunoSEQ multiplex PCR, while the TCRdb copy is restricted to in-frame clones and leaves out a portion. The sample holds 100,000 to 150,000 clones, 90% to 95% seen once. The sequences come from peripheral blood, collected on day 0 of AZD1222 vaccination. These receptors were taken from an adult in good health.

The gene calls are TRBV7-2 and TRBJ2-7; the match to TRBD2 covers 10 bases. Losses at the gene ends were 5 bases for V and 2 bases for J; bases not matched to a gene: 12. The CDR3 contains 17 residues. The germline V gene has CDR1 SGHTA and CDR2 FQGNSA. CDR3 loop: CASSQASSGRSTYEQYF. The DNA of the CDR3 is TGTGCCAGCAGCCAAGCCTCTAGCGGGAGATCCACCTACGAGCAGTACTTC.

The rearrangement joins TRBV9 to TRBJ1-6, with 7 nucleotides matching TRBD1. Germline CDR1 reads SGDLS; CDR2 reads YYNGEE. CDR3 length: 17 residues. The V gene end was trimmed by 3 bases and the J gene end by 7 bases; junction bases not matched to a gene: 13. The CDR3: CASSDEGRTGRNSPLHF. DNA of the CDR3: TGTGCCAGCAGCGACGAGGGTCGGACAGGCAGAAATTCACCCCTCCACTTT.

This sequence joins TRBV9 and TRBJ1-6, with D hard to call. CDR3 length: 18 amino acids. Germline V CDR1 and CDR2: SGDLS, YYNGEE. The ends were cut back, 5 bases at V and 0 bases at J, with 18 bases in the middle. The CDR3 nucleotides are TGTGCCAGCAGTGACCCAAAATTCCCCAGCTCCTATAATTCACCCCTCCACTTT. Translating gives CASSDPKFPSSYNSPLHF. Based on the CDR3 plus reference TRBV9 and TRBJ1-6, the full variable domain is DSGVTQTPKHLITATGQRVTLRCSPRSGDLSVYWYQQSLDQGLQFLIQYYNGEERAKGNILERFSAQQFPDLHSELNLSSLELGDSALYFCASSDPKFPSSYNSPLHFGNGTRLTVT.

The chain has TRBV5-4 and TRBJ2-4, with D possibly being TRBD1 (6 bases). CDR3 length equals 15 residues. CDR1 SGHNT and CDR2 YYREEE come from the germline V gene (reference sequence). Trimming stripped 4 bases from V and 0 bases from J, with 11 bases between. CDR3 nucleotide sequence: TGTGCCAGCAGCGGTAACAGGGTAGCCAAAAACATTCAGTACTTC. Amino acid sequence: CASSGNRVAKNIQYF.

The chain joins TRBV3-1 (or the pseudogene TRBV3-2) to TRBJ2-1; possible D gene TRBD1, 7 bases. The CDR3 is made up of 18 amino acids. The V gene lost 1 base and the J gene lost 2 bases, with 18 bases spanning the gap. Germline assignment: CDR1 LGHDT and CDR2 YNNKEL (reference sequence). This chain's CDR3 is CASSQVEAGTATYNEQFF. CDR3 sequence (DNA): TGTGCCAGCAGCCAAGTCGAGGCGGGGACAGCTACCTACAATGAGCAGTTCTTC.